Detailed here is one T cell receptor (beta chain). The target of this receptor is not known. No per-base quality is available; no much larger clone lies one base away. Receptor libraries were prepared by the immunoSEQ multiplex PCR assay. TCRbeta CDR3 sequencing was carried out by an external provider as a commercial service. In the authors' own workflow: The analyses used productive nucleotide sequences together with amino acid sequences obtained by in silico translation. To equalise sample size, diversity was assessed as Renyi entropy across alpha values by taking the median of 200 repeated subsamples. For clustering, the distance between each pair of repertoires was computed as one minus the Chao-modified Jaccard index, which corrected for under-sampling. Frequency-weighted overlap with synovial clonotypes was calculated across 200 sample sizes, using 200 draws without replacement for each, and the value reported was the one at the size of the smaller sample. The table comes from immuneACCESS by way of TCRdb, which keeps in-frame sequences with V and J called. Part of the clones is missing from these tables; in studies checked, under half for an unresolved V gene and the rest for unknown reasons. V and J calls and clone size are given by that table; D and trimming were obtained from the DNA. This sample holds 30,000 to 40,000 clones; more than 90% were observed only once. Roughly 0.16% of the sample goes to the ten largest clones.

Per the germline V gene, SGDLS is the CDR1 and YYNGEE is the CDR2. Relative to germline, V is missing 0 bases and J is missing 6 bases, with 4 bases of the junction outside any gene match. The CDR3, cysteine through phenylalanine, is 14 amino acids long. The entry retains the CDR3 DNA only, 42 bases that are in frame from base 1. The data derive from a study of circulating and synovial CD4+ cells in juvenile arthritis (TCRdb year 2014). Concerning the study at large: Within each patient, the TCRbeta CDR3 repertoires of synovial CD4 T cells, bulk blood CD4 T cells and circulating HLA-DR+ CD4 T cells were compared. The goal of the repertoire sequencing was to confirm that synovial clonotypes were enriched in a circulating synovial-like CD4 T cell subset. General conclusions and limits of the study: Because overlap with synovium was found to increase with sequencing depth, the full repertoire overlap was likely underestimated by the measured shared-clonotype fractions. CPL and bulk blood CD4 samples differed in T cell genome counts by at least an order of magnitude, so sample-size effects were addressed. Circulating pathogenic-like lymphocytes clustered together with synovial T cells and shared a substantially larger fraction of CDR3 sequences with synovium than bulk blood did. The difference between circulating pathogenic-like lymphocytes and bulk blood T cells was not detected by traditional Vbeta family usage analysis. Lower diversity was observed in synovial and circulating pathogenic-like lymphocyte repertoires than in bulk blood CD4 repertoires, and some CPL samples were found to be as oligoclonal as synovium.

The sequenced samples came from patients who had active juvenile idiopathic arthritis. Right after thawing, the cells went straight into sorting, and Live/Dead Fixable Near-IR Stain was used to exclude dead cells. The sequence joins TRBV9 to TRBJ1-2, with 8 junctional bases fitting TRBD1. The receptor comes from a human donor with juvenile idiopathic arthritis. Sequenced sample: CD4+ T cells from blood. In nucleotide form, the sequence is TGTGCCAGCAGCGTAGACCCAGGGGGCGATGGCTACACCTTC. Its amino acids are CASSVDPGGDGYTF.